The entry below describes one T cell receptor (beta chain). The target antigen is unknown. It was via CD45RO/CCR7/CD25/CD127/CD95/CD27 that CD4+ naive, central memory, regulatory and stem cell-like memory cells were sorted. Per the germline V gene, CDR1 is GTSNPN and CDR2 is SVGIG (reference sequence). There are 13 residues in the CDR3. cDNA synthesis used the whole RNA isolate, giving expressed TCRB sequences. Some clones are missing from TCRdb's copy, which holds only in-frame ones; the method was immunoSEQ multiplex PCR. Here the sample spans over 25,000 clones, roughly 50% being singletons. The data stem from a study of beta chain features in type 1 diabetes. Study details: Patients were similar to healthy donors in age and gender (as well as in cell yields). Study results and caveats: Within each of all four CD4+ subsets, Type 1 diabetes patients had TCRB CDR3s that were moderately but significantly shorter. PCR might pick shorter templates more often, in the same way for patients and controls. More deletions and fewer insertions at VDJ junctions were found in patients with type 1 diabetes.

This TCR came from a woman younger than 35 with type 1 diabetes. V and J are TRBV30 and TRBJ2-5; 8 positions match TRBD1. The end of the DNA is better explained by TRBJ2-7, so the J call may be wrong. The sequenced material came from Tregs from blood. The CDR3: CAWSLGQGYEQYF. Here the CDR3 DNA reads TGTGCCTGGAGCCTAGGACAGGGCTACGAGCAGTACTTC.